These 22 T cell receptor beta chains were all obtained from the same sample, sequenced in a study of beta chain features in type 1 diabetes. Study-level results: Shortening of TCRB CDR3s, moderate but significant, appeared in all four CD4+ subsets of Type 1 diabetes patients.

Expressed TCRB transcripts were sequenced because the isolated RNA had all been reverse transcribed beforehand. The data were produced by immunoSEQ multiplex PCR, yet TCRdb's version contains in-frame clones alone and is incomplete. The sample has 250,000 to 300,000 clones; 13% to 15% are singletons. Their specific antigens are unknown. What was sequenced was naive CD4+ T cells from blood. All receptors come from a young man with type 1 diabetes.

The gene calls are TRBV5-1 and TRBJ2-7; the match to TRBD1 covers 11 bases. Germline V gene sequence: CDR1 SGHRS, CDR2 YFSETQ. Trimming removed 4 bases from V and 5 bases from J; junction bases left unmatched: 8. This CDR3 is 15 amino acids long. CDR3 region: CASSVMGQGGHEQYF. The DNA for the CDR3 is TGCGCCAGCAGCGTCATGGGACAGGGGGGGCACGAGCAGTACTTC.

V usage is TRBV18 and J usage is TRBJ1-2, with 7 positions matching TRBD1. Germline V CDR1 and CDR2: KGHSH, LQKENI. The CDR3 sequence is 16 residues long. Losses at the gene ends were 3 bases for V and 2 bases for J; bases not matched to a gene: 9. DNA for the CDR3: TGTGCCAGCTCACCCTTAACAGGGGCCGCCAACTATGGCTACACCTTC. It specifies CASSPLTGAANYGYTF.

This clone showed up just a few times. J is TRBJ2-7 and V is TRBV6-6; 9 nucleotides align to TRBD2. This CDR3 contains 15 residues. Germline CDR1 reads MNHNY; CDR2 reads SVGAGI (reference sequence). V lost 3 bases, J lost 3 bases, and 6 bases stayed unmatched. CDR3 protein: CASSYPAGGVYEQYF. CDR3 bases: TGTGCCAGCAGTTATCCAGCGGGAGGTGTCTACGAGCAGTACTTC.

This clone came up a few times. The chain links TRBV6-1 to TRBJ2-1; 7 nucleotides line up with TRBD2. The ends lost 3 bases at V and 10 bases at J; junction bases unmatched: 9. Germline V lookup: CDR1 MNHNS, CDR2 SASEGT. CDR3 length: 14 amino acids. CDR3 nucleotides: TGTGCCAGCAGTGAGGCGGGAGCTCTAGTAGAGCAGTTCTTC. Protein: CASSEAGALVEQFF.

In DNA form, the CDR3 reads TGTGCCACCAGCAGAGATCAGGGGGACGGGACCCAGTACTTC. It codes for CATSRDQGDGTQYF. V gene TRBV15 combines with J gene TRBJ2-5; 7 nucleotides align to TRBD1. V shed 0 bases, J shed 7 bases, and the junction held 5 bases outside the gene matches. This CDR3 has 14 amino acids. The V gene's germline CDR1 is LNHNV and CDR2 YYDKDF (reference sequence). Full variable domain (missing parts from reference TRBV15 and TRBJ2-5): DAMVIQNPRYQVTQFGKPVTLSCSQTLNHNVMYWYQQKSSQAPKLLFHYYDKDFNNEADTPDNFQSRRPNTSFCFLDIRSPGLGDTAMYLCATSRDQGDGTQYFGPGTRLLVL.

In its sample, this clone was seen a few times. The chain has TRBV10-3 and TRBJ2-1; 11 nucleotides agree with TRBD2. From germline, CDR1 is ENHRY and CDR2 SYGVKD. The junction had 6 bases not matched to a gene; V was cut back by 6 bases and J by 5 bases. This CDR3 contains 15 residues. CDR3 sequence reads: CAIREEGLADNEQFF. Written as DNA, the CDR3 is TGTGCCATCAGGGAGGAGGGACTAGCGGACAATGAGCAGTTCTTC.

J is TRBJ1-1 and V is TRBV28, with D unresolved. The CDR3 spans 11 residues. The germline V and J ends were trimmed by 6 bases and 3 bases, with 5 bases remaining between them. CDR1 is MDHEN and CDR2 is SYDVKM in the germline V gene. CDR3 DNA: TGTGCCAGCAGGGGAGACACTGAAGCTTTCTTT. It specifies CASRGDTEAFF.

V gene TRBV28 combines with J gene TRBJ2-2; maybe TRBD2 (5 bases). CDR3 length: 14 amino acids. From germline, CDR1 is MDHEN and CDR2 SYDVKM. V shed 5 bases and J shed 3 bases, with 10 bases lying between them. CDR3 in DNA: TGTGCCAGCAGTCCCTGGCGGGACACCGGGGAGCTGTTTTTT. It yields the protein CASSPWRDTGELFF.

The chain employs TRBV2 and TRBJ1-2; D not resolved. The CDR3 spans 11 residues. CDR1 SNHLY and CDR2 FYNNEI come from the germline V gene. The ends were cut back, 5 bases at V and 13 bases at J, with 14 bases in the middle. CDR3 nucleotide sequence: TGTGCCAGCAGTTTTTCTGTACGAGGCACCTTC. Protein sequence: CASSFSVRGTF.

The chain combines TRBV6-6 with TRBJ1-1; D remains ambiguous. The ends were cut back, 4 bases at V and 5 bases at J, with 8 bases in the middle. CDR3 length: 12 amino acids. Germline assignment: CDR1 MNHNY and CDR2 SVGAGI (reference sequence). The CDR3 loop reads CASSLLLTEAFF. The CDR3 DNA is TGTGCCAGCAGTTTGCTATTAACTGAAGCTTTCTTT.

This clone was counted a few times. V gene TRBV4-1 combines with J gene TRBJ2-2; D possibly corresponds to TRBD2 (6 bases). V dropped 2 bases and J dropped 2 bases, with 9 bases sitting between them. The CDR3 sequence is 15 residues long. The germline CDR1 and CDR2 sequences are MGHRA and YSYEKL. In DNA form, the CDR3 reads TGCGCCAGCAGCCAACGGGACTTCAACACCGGGGAGCTGTTTTTT. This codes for CASSQRDFNTGELFF.

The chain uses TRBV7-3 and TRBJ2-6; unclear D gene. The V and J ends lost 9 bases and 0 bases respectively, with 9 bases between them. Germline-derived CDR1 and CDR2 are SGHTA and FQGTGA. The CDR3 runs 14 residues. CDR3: CASKLSSGANVLTF. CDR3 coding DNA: TGTGCCAGTAAATTGAGCTCTGGGGCCAACGTCCTGACTTTC.

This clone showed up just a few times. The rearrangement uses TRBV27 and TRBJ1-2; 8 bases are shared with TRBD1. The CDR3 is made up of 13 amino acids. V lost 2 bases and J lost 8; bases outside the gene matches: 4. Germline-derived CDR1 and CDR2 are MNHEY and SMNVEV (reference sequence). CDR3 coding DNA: TGTGCCAGCAGTTTAACAGGGGGGTTAGGCTACACCTTC. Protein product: CASSLTGGLGYTF.

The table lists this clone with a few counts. CDR3 in amino acids: CASRTEPKPQHF. The CDR3 DNA reads TGTGCCAGCCGTACTGAACCGAAGCCCCAGCATTTT. V is TRBV28 and J is TRBJ1-5, with D unresolved. The CDR3 covers 12 residues. Trimming left V 8 bases short and J 8 bases short, with 13 bases between. CDR1 and CDR2 (germline): MDHEN, SYDVKM.

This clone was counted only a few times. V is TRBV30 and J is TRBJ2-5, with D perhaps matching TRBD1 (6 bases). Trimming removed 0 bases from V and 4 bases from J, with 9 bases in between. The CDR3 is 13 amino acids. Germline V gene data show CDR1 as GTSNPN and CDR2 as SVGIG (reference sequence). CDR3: CAWSVRGTETQYF. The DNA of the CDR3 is TGTGCCTGGAGTGTCAGGGGAACAGAGACCCAGTACTTC.

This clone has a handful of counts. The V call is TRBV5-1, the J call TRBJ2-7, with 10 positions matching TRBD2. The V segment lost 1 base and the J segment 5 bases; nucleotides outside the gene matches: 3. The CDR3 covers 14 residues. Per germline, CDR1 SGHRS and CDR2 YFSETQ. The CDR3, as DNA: TGCGCCAGCAGCTTGACTAGCGGGAACCACGAGCAGTACTTC. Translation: CASSLTSGNHEQYF.

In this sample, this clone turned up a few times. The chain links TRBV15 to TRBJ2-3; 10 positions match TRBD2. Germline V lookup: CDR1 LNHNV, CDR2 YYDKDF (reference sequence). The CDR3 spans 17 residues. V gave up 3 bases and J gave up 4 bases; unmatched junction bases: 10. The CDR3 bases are TGTGCCACCAGCAGGACATGGAGCGGGAGGGACGCAGATACGCAGTATTTT. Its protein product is CATSRTWSGRDADTQYF.

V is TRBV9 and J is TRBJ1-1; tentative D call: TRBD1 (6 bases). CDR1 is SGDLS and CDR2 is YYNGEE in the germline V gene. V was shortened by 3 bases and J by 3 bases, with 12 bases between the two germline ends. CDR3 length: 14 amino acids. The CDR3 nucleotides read TGTGCCAGCAGCGCAGGGGTTAGGGACACTGAAGCTTTCTTT. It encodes CASSAGVRDTEAFF.

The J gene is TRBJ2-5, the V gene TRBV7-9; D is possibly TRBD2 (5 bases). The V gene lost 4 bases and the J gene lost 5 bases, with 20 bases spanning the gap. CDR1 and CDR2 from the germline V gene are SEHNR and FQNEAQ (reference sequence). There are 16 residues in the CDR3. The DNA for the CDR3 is TGTGCCAGCAGCTCGACCGCTAGCTCCCACGGGGAGACCCAGTACTTC. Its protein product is CASSSTASSHGETQYF.

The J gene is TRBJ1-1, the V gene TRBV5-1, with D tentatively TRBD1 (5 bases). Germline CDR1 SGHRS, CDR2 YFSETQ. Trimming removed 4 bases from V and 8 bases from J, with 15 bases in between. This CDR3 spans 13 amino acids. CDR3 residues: CASSQGPGLEAFF. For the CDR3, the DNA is TGCGCCAGCAGCCAGGGACCGGGACTAGAAGCTTTCTTT.

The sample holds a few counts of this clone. In DNA form, the CDR3 reads TGTGCCTGGAGGAGGACGGGGGGCGGCTATGGCTACACCTTC. This gives the protein CAWRRTGGGYGYTF. The rearrangement uses TRBV30 and TRBJ1-2, with a possible D match to TRBD1 (6 bases). Per germline, CDR1 GTSNPN and CDR2 SVGIG (reference sequence). This CDR3 has 14 residues. With 3 bases removed from V and 4 bases from J, the gap between germline ends came to 15 bases.

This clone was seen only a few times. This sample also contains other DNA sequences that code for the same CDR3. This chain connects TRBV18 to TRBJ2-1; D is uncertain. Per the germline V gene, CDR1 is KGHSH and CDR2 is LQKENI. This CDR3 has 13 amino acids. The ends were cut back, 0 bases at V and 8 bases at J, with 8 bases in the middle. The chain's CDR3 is CASSPPTLDEQFF. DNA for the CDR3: TGTGCCAGCTCACCACCGACACTCGATGAGCAGTTCTTC.